This T cell receptor beta chain is from a study of response to subunit inactivated influenza vaccine. The CDR3 has 17 residues. Looked up from germline, CDR1 is SGHRS and CDR2 is YFSETQ. J gave up 3 bases and V 0 bases, and 7 bases lay outside the gene matches. TCRdb re-called the RT-PCR reads with MiXCR, one entry per CDR3 protein. The table has about half a million distinct CDR3 sequences, roughly 9.8% seen once; the top ten hold around 12%. The sequence derives from a man in his fifties or sixties who received an inactivated influenza vaccine. The gene calls are TRBV5-1 and TRBJ2-2; 8 nucleotides align to TRBD2. This specimen consisted of PBMCs from blood, obtained more than 35 days after vaccination. CDR3 sequence: CASSLVGGGPYTGELFF. The CDR3 region has the DNA TGCGCCAGCAGCTTGGTTGGCGGGGGGCCATACACCGGGGAGCTGTTTTTT.